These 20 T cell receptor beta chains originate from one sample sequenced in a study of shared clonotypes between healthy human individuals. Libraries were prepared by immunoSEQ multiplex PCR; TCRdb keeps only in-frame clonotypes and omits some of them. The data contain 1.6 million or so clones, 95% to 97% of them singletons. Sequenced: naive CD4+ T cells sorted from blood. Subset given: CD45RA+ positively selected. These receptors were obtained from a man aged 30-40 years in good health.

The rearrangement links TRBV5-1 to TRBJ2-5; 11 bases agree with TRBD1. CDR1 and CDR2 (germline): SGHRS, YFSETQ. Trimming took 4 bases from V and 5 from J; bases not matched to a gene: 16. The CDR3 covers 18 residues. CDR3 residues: CASSRRPGTGGIKETQYF. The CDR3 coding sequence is TGCGCCAGCAGCCGAAGGCCCGGGACAGGGGGGATTAAGGAGACCCAGTACTTC.

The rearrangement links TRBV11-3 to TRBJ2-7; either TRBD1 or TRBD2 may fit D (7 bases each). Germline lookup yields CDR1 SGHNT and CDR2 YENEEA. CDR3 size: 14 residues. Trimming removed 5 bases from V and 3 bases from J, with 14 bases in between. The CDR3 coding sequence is TGTGCCAGCAGCGACAAGCGGGACAGCTACGAGCAGTACTTC. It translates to CASSDKRDSYEQYF.

The CDR3 here is CASSPGIWGTDTQYF. CDR3 coding DNA: TGTGCCAGCAGTCCCGGGATATGGGGCACAGATACGCAGTATTTT. The rearrangement links TRBV27 to TRBJ2-3; perhaps TRBD2 as D (5 bases). This CDR3 has 15 residues. The V and J ends lost 5 bases and 1 base respectively, with 13 bases between them. The germline V gene encodes CDR1 MNHEY and CDR2 SMNVEV (reference sequence).

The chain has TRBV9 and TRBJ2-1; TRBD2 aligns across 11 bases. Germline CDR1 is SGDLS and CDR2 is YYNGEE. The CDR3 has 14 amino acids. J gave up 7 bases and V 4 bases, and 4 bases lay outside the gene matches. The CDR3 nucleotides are TGTGCCAGCAGCACCGGGACTAGCGGTAATGAGCAGTTCTTC. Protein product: CASSTGTSGNEQFF.

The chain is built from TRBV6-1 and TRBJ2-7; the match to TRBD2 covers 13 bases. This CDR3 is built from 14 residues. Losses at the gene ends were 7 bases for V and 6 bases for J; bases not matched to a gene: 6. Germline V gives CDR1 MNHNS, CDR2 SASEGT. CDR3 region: CASNRLAGGGEQYF. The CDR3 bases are TGTGCCAGCAATAGACTAGCGGGAGGAGGCGAGCAGTACTTC.

Here the CDR3 DNA reads TGCAGCGCCGGGGGTCTTCTTATCATGGAGACCCAGTACTTC. This translates into CSAGGLLIMETQYF. The V gene is TRBV29-1, the J gene TRBJ2-5; possible D gene TRBD2, 6 bases. V lost 7 bases, J lost 5 bases, and 20 bases lay in between. CDR3 length: 14 amino acids. CDR1 is SQVTM, CDR2 ANQGSEA, per germline.

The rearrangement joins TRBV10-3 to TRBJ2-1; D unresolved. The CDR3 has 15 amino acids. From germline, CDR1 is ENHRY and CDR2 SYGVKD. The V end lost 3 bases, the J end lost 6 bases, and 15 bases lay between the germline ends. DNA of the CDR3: TGTGCCATCAGTGACTCCCTAGAAGTTGGCAATGAGCAGTTCTTC. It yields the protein CAISDSLEVGNEQFF.

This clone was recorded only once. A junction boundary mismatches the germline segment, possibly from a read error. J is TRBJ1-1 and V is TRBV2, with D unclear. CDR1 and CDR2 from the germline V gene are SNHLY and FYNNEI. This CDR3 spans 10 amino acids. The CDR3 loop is CASRTGGSRF. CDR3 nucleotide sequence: TGTGCCAGCAGAACCGGAGGAAGTCGGTTT.

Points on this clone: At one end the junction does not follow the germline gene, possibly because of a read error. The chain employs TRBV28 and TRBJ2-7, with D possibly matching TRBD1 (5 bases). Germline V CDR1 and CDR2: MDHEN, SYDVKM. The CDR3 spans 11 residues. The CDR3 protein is CASSLASRVDF. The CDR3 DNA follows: TGTGCCAGCAGTTTAGCGTCCAGGGTGGACTTC.

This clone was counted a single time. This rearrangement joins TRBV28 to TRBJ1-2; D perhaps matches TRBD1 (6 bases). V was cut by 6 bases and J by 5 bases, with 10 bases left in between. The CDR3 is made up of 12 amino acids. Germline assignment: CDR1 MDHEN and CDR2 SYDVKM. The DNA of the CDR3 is TGTGCCAGCAGCAATACAGGGTATGGCTACACCTTC. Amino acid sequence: CASSNTGYGYTF.

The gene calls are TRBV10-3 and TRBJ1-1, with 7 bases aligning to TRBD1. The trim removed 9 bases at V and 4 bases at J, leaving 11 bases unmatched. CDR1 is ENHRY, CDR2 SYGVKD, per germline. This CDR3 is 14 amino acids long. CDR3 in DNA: TGTGCCATTACACCAGGGGGAGGGAGCACTGAAGCTTTCTTT. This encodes CAITPGGGSTEAFF.

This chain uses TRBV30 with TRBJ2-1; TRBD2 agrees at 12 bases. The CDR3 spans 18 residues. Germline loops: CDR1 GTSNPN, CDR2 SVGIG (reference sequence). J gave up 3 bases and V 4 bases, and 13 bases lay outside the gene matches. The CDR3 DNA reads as TGTGCCTGGACCGGTAGGCTAGCGGGAGGGCGATACTACAATGAGCAGTTCTTC. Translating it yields CAWTGRLAGGRYYNEQFF.

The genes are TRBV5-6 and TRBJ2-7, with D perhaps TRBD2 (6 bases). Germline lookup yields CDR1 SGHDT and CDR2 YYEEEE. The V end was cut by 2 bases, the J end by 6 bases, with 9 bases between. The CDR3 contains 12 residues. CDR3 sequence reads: CASSFLGGEQYF. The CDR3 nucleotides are TGTGCCAGCAGCTTCCTCGGGGGCGAGCAGTACTTC.

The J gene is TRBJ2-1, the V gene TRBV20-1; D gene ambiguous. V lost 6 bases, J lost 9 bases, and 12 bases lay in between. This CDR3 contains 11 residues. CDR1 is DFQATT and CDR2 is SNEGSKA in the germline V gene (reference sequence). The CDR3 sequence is CSAALRIEQFF. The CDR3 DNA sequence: TGCAGTGCAGCGCTAAGGATTGAGCAGTTCTTC.

The CDR3 protein is CASSSHEVGEQYF. The CDR3 nucleotides read TGTGCCAGCAGTTCCCACGAGGTGGGGGAGCAGTACTTC. The chain links TRBV27 to TRBJ2-7; D uncertain. V shed 4 bases and J shed 7 bases, with 14 bases lying between them. The germline CDR1 and CDR2 sequences are MNHEY and SMNVEV (reference sequence). This CDR3 contains 13 residues.

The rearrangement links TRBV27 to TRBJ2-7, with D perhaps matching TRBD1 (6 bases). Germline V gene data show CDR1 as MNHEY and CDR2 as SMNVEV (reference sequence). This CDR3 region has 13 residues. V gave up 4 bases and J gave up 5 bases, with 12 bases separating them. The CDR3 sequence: CASSSHRDHEQYF. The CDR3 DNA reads TGTGCCAGCAGTTCGCACAGGGACCACGAGCAGTACTTC.

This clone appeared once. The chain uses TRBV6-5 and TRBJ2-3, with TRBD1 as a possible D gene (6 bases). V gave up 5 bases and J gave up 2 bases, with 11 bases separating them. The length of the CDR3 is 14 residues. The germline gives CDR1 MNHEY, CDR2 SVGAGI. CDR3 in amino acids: CASSQRTATDTQYF. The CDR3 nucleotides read TGTGCCAGCAGTCAAAGGACAGCCACAGATACGCAGTATTTT.

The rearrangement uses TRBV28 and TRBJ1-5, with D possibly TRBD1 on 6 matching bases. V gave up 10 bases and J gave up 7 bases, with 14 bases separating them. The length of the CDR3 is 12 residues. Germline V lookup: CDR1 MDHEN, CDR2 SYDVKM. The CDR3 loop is CATSTGPQPQHF. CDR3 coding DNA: TGTGCCACTTCAACAGGGCCCCAGCCCCAGCATTTT.

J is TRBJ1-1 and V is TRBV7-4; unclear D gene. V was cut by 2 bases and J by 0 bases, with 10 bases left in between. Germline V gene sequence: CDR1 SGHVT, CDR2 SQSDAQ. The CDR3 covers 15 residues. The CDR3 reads CASSLHNKMNTEAFF. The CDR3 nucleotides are TGTGCCAGCAGCTTACATAACAAAATGAACACTGAAGCTTTCTTT.

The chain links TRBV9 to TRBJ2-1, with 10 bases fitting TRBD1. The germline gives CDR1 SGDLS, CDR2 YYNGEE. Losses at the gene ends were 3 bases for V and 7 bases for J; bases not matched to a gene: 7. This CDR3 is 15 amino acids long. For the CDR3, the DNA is TGTGCCAGCAGCGCCGGGACAGGGGTTCGAAATGAGCAGTTCTTC. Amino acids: CASSAGTGVRNEQFF.